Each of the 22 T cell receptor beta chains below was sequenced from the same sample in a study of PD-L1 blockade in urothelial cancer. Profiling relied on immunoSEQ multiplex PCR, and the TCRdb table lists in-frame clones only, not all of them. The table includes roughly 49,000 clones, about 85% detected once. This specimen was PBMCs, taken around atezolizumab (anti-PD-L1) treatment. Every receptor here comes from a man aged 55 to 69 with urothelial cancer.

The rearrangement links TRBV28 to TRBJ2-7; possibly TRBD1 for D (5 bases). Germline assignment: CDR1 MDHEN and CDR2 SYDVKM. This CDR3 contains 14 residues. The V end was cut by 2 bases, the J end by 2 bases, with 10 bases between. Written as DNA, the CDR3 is TGTGCCAGCAGTTTAAGACAGCTACCCTACGAGCAGTACTTC. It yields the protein CASSLRQLPYEQYF.

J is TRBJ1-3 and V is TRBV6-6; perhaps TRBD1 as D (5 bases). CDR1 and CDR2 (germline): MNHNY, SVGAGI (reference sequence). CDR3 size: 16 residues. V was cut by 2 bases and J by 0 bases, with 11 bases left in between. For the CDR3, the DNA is TGTGCCAGCAGTTACCCCCAGGGAACCTCTGGAAACACCATATATTTT. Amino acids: CASSYPQGTSGNTIYF.

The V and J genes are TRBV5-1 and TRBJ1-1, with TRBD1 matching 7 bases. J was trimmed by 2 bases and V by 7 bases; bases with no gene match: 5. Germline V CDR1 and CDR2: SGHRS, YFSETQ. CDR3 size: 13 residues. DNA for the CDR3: TGCGCCAGCCGAGGACAGGACAACACTGAAGCTTTCTTT. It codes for CASRGQDNTEAFF.

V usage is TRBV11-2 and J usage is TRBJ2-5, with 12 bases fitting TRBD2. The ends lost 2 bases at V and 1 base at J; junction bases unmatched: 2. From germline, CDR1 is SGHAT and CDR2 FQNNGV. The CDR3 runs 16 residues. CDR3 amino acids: CASSLMGLAGQETQYF. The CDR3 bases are TGTGCCAGCAGCTTAATGGGACTAGCGGGCCAAGAGACCCAGTACTTC.

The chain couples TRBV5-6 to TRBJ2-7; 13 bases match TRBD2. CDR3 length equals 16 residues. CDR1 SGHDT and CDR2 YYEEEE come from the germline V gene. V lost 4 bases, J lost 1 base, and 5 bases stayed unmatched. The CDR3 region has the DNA TGTGCCAGCAGCGCCCGGACTAGCGGGGGTTCCTACGAGCAGTACTTC. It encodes CASSARTSGGSYEQYF.

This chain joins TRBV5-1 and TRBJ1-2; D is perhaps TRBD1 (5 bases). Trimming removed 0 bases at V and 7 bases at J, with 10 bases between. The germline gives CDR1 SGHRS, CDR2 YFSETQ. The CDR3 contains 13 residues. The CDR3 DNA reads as TGCGCCAGCAGCTTGGAGGGGCGTGGTGGCTACACCTTC. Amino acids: CASSLEGRGGYTF.

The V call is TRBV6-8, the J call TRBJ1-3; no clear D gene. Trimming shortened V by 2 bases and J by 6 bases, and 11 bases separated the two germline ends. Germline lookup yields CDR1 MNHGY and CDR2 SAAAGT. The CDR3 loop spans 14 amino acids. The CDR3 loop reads CASSYRVSKNTIYF. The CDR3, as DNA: TGTGCCAGCAGTTACCGGGTGTCAAAAAACACCATATATTTT.

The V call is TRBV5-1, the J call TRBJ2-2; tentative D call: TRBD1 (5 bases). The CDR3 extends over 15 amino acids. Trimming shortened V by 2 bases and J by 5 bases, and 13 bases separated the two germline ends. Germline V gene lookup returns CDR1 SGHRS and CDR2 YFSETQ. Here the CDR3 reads CASSFTGPYTGELFF. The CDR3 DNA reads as TGCGCCAGCAGCTTCACAGGCCCGTATACCGGGGAGCTGTTTTTT.

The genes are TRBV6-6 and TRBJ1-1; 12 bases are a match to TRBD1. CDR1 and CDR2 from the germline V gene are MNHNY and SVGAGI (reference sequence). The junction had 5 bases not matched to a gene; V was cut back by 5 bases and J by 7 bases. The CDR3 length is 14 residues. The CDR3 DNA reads TGTGCCAGCAGTCCGGGACAGGGGGCGAGTGAAGCTTTCTTT. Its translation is CASSPGQGASEAFF.

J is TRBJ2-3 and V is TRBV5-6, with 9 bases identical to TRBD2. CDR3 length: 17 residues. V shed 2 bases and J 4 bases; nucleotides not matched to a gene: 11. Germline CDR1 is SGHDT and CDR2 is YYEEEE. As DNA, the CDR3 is TGTGCCAGCAGCTTTGGTGGTAGCGGGGGTGGAGCAGATACGCAGTATTTT. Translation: CASSFGGSGGGADTQYF.

The CDR3 here is CASSSRDRGGQPQHF. The DNA of the CDR3 is TGTGCCAGCAGCTCGCGGGACAGGGGTGGCCAGCCCCAGCATTTT. The genes are TRBV6-5 and TRBJ1-5; 10 bases map to TRBD1. V lost 6 bases and J lost 7; bases outside the gene matches: 9. This CDR3 comprises 15 residues. CDR1 is MNHEY and CDR2 is SVGAGI in the germline V gene.

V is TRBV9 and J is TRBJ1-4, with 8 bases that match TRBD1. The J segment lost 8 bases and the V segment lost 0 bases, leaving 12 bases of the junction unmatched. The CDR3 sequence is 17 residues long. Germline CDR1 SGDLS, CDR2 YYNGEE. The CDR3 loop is CASSVGVRGLGAEKLFF. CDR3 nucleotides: TGTGCCAGCAGCGTAGGCGTCAGGGGGCTGGGTGCCGAAAAACTGTTTTTT.

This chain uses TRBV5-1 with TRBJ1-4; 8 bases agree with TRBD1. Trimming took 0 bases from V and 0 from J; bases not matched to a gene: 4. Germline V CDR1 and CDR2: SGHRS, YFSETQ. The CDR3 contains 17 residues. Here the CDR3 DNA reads TGCGCCAGCAGCTTGGCCCCAGGGGGCGCAACTAATGAAAAACTGTTTTTT. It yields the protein CASSLAPGGATNEKLFF.

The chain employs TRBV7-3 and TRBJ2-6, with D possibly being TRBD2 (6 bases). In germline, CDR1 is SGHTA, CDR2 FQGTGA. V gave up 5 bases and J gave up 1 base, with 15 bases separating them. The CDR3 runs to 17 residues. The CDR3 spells CASSPQRAGSGANVLTF. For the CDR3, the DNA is TGTGCCAGCAGCCCCCAGCGGGCGGGATCTGGGGCCAACGTCCTGACTTTC. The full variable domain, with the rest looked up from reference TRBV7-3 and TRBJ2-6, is GAGVSQTPSNKVTEKGKYVELRCDPISGHTALYWYRQSLGQGPEFLIYFQGTGAADDSGLPNDRFFAVRPEGSVSTLKIQRTERGDSAVYLCASSPQRAGSGANVLTFGAGSRLTVL.

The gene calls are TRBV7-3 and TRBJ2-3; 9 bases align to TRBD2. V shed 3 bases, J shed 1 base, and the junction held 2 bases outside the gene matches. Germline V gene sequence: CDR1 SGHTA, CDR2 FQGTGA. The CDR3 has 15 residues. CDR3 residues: CASSFSGGRTDTQYF. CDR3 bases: TGTGCCAGCAGCTTTAGCGGGGGCCGCACAGATACGCAGTATTTT.

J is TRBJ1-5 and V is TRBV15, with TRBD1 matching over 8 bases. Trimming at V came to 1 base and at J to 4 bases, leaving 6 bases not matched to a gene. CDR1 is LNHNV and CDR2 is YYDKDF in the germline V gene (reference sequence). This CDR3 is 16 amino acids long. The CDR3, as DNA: TGTGCCACCAGCAGAGTGTTCACAGGGGGGAATCAGCCCCAGCATTTT. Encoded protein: CATSRVFTGGNQPQHF.

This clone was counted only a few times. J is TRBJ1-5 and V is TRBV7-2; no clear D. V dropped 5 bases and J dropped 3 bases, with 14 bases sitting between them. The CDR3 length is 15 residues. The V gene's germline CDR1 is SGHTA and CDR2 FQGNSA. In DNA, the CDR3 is TGTGCCAGCAGCGCGACCTTCGTAGCCAATCAGCCCCAGCATTTT. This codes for CASSATFVANQPQHF.

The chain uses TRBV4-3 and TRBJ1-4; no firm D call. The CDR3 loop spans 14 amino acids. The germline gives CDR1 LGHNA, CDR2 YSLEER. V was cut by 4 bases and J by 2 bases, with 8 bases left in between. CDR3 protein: CASSRQWTNEKLFF. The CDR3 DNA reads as TGCGCCAGCAGCCGCCAGTGGACTAATGAAAAACTGTTTTTT.

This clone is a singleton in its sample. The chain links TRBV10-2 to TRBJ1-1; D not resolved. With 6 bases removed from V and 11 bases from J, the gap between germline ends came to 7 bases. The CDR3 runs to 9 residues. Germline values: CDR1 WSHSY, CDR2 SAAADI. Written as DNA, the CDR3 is TGCGCCAGCAGGGCAGATGCTTTCTTT. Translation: CASRADAFF.

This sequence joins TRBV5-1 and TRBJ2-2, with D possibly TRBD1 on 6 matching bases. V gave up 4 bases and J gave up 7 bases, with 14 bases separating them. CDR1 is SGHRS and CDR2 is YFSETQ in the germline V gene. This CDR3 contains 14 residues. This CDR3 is CASSRRQVYGELFF. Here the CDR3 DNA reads TGCGCCAGCAGCAGACGACAGGTCTACGGGGAGCTGTTTTTT.

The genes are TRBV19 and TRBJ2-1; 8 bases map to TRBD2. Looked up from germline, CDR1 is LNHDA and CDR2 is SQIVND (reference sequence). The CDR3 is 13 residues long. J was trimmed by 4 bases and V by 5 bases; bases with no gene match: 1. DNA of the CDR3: TGTGCCAGTAGTTTAGCGGGGTACAATGAGCAGTTCTTC. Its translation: CASSLAGYNEQFF. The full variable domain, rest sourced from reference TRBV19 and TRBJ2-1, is DGGITQSPKYLFRKEGQNVTLSCEQNLNHDAMYWYRQDPGQGLRLIYYSQIVNDFQKGDIAEGYSVSREKKESFPLTVTSAQKNPTAFYLCASSLAGYNEQFFGPGTRLTVL.

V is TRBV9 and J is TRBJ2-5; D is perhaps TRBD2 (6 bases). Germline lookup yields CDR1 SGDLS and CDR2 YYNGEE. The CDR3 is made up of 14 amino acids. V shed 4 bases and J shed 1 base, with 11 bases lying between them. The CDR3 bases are TGTGCCAGCAGCCGGGCGGGGCTCCAAGAGACCCAGTACTTC. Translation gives CASSRAGLQETQYF.